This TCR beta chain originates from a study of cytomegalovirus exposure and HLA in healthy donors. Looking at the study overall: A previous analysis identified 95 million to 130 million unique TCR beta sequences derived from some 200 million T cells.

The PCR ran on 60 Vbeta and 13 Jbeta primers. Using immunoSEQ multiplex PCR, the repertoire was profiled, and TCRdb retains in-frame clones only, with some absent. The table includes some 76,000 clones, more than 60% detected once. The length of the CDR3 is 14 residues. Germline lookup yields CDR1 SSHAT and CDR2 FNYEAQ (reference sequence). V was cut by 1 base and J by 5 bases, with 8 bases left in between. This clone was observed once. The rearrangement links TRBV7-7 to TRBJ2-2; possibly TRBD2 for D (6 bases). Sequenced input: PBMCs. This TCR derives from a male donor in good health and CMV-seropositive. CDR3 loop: CASSLGGGTGELFF. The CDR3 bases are TGTGCCAGCAGCTTAGGTGGGGGGACCGGGGAGCTGTTTTTT.